This T cell receptor beta chain comes out of a study of T cell responses to AZD1222 COVID-19 vaccine. Study overall: Pooling covered second doses at about 4 or about 12 weeks.

The CDR3 totals 12 residues. V was trimmed by 3 bases and J by 1 base, leaving 6 bases between them. Germline CDR1 reads SQVTM; CDR2 reads ANQGSEA. Points on this clone: What it recognizes is unknown.

Study-wide results and caveats: Most donors were white British and more were female, and clonal diversity was possibly underestimated. Spike-wide vaccine-associated CD4 TCRs dominated at 160-218 and 743-854. Only after the peak T cell response were repertoires sampled.

This table comes from immunoSEQ multiplex PCR, and its TCRdb copy is limited to in-frame clones, with some not included. Among about 170,000 clones listed, roughly 87% were seen once. The sequenced sample was peripheral blood, obtained on day 0 of AZD1222 vaccination. This chain links TRBV29-1 with TRBJ1-1, with no clear D. The clonotype comes from an adult in good health. CDR3 sequence (DNA): TGCAGCGTTGATCCAGGGAACACTGAAGCTTTCTTT. It is translated as CSVDPGNTEAFF.